The 10 T cell receptor beta chains below were found in one sample sequenced in a study of blood T cell repertoires in COVID-19. Sequencing was performed with immunoSEQ multiplex PCR; in TCRdb, only in-frame clones are kept and a portion is missing. The sample includes about 46,000 clones, roughly 88% of them seen just once. The sequenced sample consisted of peripheral blood. The receptors were sampled from a human donor in a cohort sampled during active COVID-19. The donor label of this sample is uncertain.

The CDR3 region is CASSPRGSYNEQFF. CDR3 in DNA: TGTGCCAGCAGCCCACGGGGATCCTACAATGAGCAGTTCTTC. V is TRBV7-2 and J is TRBJ2-1, with D possibly TRBD2 on 5 matching bases. The germline V and J ends were trimmed by 5 bases and 1 base, with 9 bases remaining between them. The CDR3 extends over 14 amino acids. Germline CDR1 reads SGHTA; CDR2 reads FQGNSA.

The chain has TRBV10-3 and TRBJ1-2; TRBD1 is a possible D gene (5 bases). The V end was cut by 10 bases, the J end by 5 bases, with 23 bases between. Germline CDR1 is ENHRY and CDR2 is SYGVKD. This CDR3 contains 15 residues. CDR3 in amino acids: CATSGHARGRYGYTF. The DNA of the CDR3 is TGTGCCACCTCTGGGCATGCGCGGGGGAGGTATGGCTACACCTTC.

The V gene is TRBV19, the J gene TRBJ1-6; 7 positions match TRBD1. Trimming took 6 bases from V and 5 from J; bases not matched to a gene: 7. The length of the CDR3 is 15 residues. Germline-derived CDR1 and CDR2 are LNHDA and SQIVND (reference sequence). The CDR3 region has the DNA TGTGCCAGTAGCTACCTTACAGGGGATAATTCACCCCTCCACTTT. Translated: CASSYLTGDNSPLHF.

This clone has just one count. V usage is TRBV18 and J usage is TRBJ2-5, with 7 bases that match TRBD1. The ends lost 6 bases at V and 2 bases at J; junction bases unmatched: 6. This CDR3 is 14 amino acids long. CDR1 and CDR2 from the germline V gene are KGHSH and LQKENI. CDR3 DNA sequence: TGTGCCAGCTCTCACCCAGGGGGACAAGAGACCCAGTACTTC. It is translated as CASSHPGGQETQYF.

V is TRBV2 and J is TRBJ1-1; TRBD1 matches 7 bases. The J segment lost 8 bases and the V segment lost 4 bases, leaving 7 bases of the junction unmatched. The germline CDR1 and CDR2 sequences are SNHLY and FYNNEI. The CDR3 runs 13 residues. The CDR3 nucleotides are TGTGCCAGCAGTGGACAGGGCCGGAAAGAAGCTTTCTTT. Its translation: CASSGQGRKEAFF. Together with reference TRBV2 and TRBJ1-1, the CDR3 gives the full variable domain: EPEVTQTPSHQVTQMGQEVILRCVPISNHLYFYWYRQILGQKVEFLVSFYNNEISEKSEIFDDQFSVERPDGSNFTLKIRSTKLEDSAMYFCASSGQGRKEAFFGQGTRLTVV.

The chain carries TRBV12-5 and TRBJ1-4; D remains ambiguous. The CDR3 contains 13 residues. Deletions cut 5 bases from V and 7 bases from J, with 11 bases between. CDR1 is LGHNT and CDR2 is FRNRAP in the germline V gene. CDR3 in amino acids: CASGEISSEKLFF. The CDR3, as DNA: TGTGCTAGTGGTGAGATATCGTCTGAAAAACTGTTTTTT.

The genes are TRBV12-5 and TRBJ2-5, with 12 nucleotides matching TRBD2. The V and J ends lost 2 bases and 3 bases, in that order; junction bases with no gene match: 7. The CDR3 loop spans 17 amino acids. Germline CDR1 and CDR2: LGHNT and FRNRAP. The CDR3 sequence is CASGLPSSGGAEETQYF. CDR3 in DNA: TGTGCTAGTGGTTTGCCCTCTAGCGGGGGGGCTGAAGAGACCCAGTACTTC.

The chain is built from TRBV9 and TRBJ1-1; D unresolved. This CDR3 is 13 amino acids long. The V gene lost 2 bases and the J gene lost 0 bases, with 5 bases spanning the gap. Germline CDR1 reads SGDLS; CDR2 reads YYNGEE. The CDR3 region has the DNA TGTGCCAGCAGCGTCTCAGTGAACACTGAAGCTTTCTTT. This gives the protein CASSVSVNTEAFF.

This chain uses TRBV2 with TRBJ1-6; possible D gene TRBD1, 5 bases. CDR1 and CDR2 from the germline V gene are SNHLY and FYNNEI. V was cut by 3 bases and J by 7 bases, with 13 bases left in between. CDR3 size: 15 residues. As DNA, the CDR3 is TGTGCCAGCAGTGAGGGTCGGGGGTCGAATTCACCCCTCCACTTT. Translated: CASSEGRGSNSPLHF.

This clone has just a few counts. The chain joins TRBV4-2 to TRBJ2-7, with TRBD1 identical over 10 bases. There are 14 residues in the CDR3. V shed 4 bases, J shed 4 bases, and the junction held 4 bases outside the gene matches. Germline V gene lookup returns CDR1 LGHNA and CDR2 YNFKEQ. The CDR3 protein is CASSRPGQGYEQYF. CDR3 in DNA: TGTGCCAGCAGCCGGCCGGGACAGGGGTACGAGCAGTACTTC.